The 26 T cell receptor beta chains below were found in one sample sequenced in a study of technical replicates of blood from a few donors. The protocol was immunoSEQ multiplex PCR, while the TCRdb copy is restricted to in-frame clones and leaves out a portion. The sample includes about 75,000 clones, approximately 97% of them seen just once. The sequenced sample was T cells isolated from PBMCs. These receptors all come from a human donor in good health.

This chain uses TRBV5-6 with TRBJ1-2; the match to TRBD1 covers 7 bases. The V gene end was trimmed by 0 bases and the J gene end by 6 bases; junction bases not matched to a gene: 8. Germline-derived CDR1 and CDR2 are SGHDT and YYEEEE. This CDR3 spans 15 amino acids. DNA of the CDR3: TGTGCCAGCAGCTTGGGGTCTTCAGGGGGAAATGGCTACACCTTC. Its protein is CASSLGSSGGNGYTF.

The genes are TRBV19 and TRBJ1-2; 8 bases match TRBD1. The V gene's germline CDR1 is LNHDA and CDR2 SQIVND (reference sequence). The CDR3 runs 13 residues. J gave up 7 bases and V 5 bases, and 6 bases lay outside the gene matches. The CDR3: CASSSDGTGGYTF. In DNA form, the CDR3 reads TGTGCCAGTAGTTCTGATGGGACAGGTGGCTACACCTTC.

The V gene is TRBV7-8, the J gene TRBJ2-1, with TRBD2 matching 7 bases. J was trimmed by 7 bases and V by 5 bases; bases with no gene match: 11. This CDR3 is 15 amino acids long. Germline V gives CDR1 SGHVS, CDR2 FQNEAQ. CDR3 region: CASSPRAGTGNEQFF. In nucleotides, the CDR3 is TGTGCCAGCAGCCCTAGAGCGGGAACGGGGAATGAGCAGTTCTTC.

The V gene is TRBV6-5, the J gene TRBJ2-5, with D perhaps matching TRBD2 (6 bases). This CDR3 is 16 amino acids long. Deletions cut 1 base from V and 3 bases from J, with 15 bases between. Germline V gene data show CDR1 as MNHEY and CDR2 as SVGAGI. This CDR3 is CASSYFGGVSEETQYF. The CDR3, as DNA: TGTGCCAGCAGTTACTTCGGCGGGGTCAGTGAAGAGACCCAGTACTTC.

The V gene is TRBV5-1, the J gene TRBJ2-3; no firm D call. The CDR3 spans 15 residues. The V gene's germline CDR1 is SGHRS and CDR2 YFSETQ. Trimming removed 1 base from V and 0 bases from J, with 9 bases in between. The CDR3: CASSLQVASTDTQYF. CDR3 sequence (DNA): TGCGCCAGCAGCTTGCAGGTTGCTAGCACAGATACGCAGTATTTT.

The chain is built from TRBV6-5 and TRBJ2-7; 7 bases are shared with TRBD1. CDR1 is MNHEY, CDR2 SVGAGI, per germline. The CDR3 totals 15 residues. After removal of 2 bases from V and 6 bases from J, the junction contained 10 bases not matched to a gene. The CDR3 is CASSYGRQGSVEQYF. CDR3 nucleotide sequence: TGTGCCAGCAGTTACGGCAGACAGGGCTCGGTCGAGCAGTACTTC.

The chain couples TRBV21-1 to TRBJ1-3; the DNA was not compared with TRBD1, the D call given in the table. TRBV21-1 is a listed pseudogene. There are 17 residues in the CDR3. CDR3 coding DNA: TGTGCCAGCAGCACAAGATGGAGGGGGCGGACTGGAAACACCATATATTTT. This gives the protein CASSTRWRGRTGNTIYF.

This chain uses TRBV5-4 with TRBJ2-1, with 9 bases lining up with TRBD2. V shed 2 bases, J shed 0 bases, and the junction held 0 bases outside the gene matches. This CDR3 spans 15 amino acids. Germline CDR1 is SGHNT and CDR2 is YYREEE (reference sequence). CDR3 region: CASSFSGSSYNEQFF. The CDR3, as DNA: TGTGCCAGCAGCTTTAGCGGGAGCTCCTACAATGAGCAGTTCTTC.

The chain employs TRBV7-8 and TRBJ2-7, with 7 bases that match TRBD1. The V and J ends lost 5 bases and 5 bases, in that order; junction bases with no gene match: 9. Per germline, CDR1 SGHVS and CDR2 FQNEAQ. The CDR3 has 14 residues. This CDR3 reads CASSLTGVIDEQYF. For the CDR3, the DNA is TGTGCCAGCAGCCTTACAGGGGTTATCGACGAGCAGTACTTC. Full variable domain (missing parts from reference TRBV7-8 and TRBJ2-7): GAGVSQSPRYKVAKRGQDVALRCDPISGHVSLFWYQQALGQGPEFLTYFQNEAQLDKSGLPSDRFFAERPEGSVSTLKIQRTQQEDSAVYLCASSLTGVIDEQYFGPGTRLTVT.

The V gene is TRBV29-1, the J gene TRBJ2-2; 7 bases line up with TRBD2. The germline V gene has CDR1 SQVTM and CDR2 ANQGSEA. After removal of 7 bases from V and 1 base from J, the junction contained 6 bases not matched to a gene. The CDR3 runs to 14 residues. Here the CDR3 DNA reads TGCAGCGCGCGCAGCGGGGTGAACACCGGGGAGCTGTTTTTT. It codes for CSARSGVNTGELFF.

This chain connects TRBV7-3 to TRBJ2-3; D possibly corresponds to TRBD2 (6 bases). V lost 2 bases to trimming and J lost 3 bases, with 9 bases between them. This CDR3 comprises 14 residues. Per germline, CDR1 SGHTA and CDR2 FQGTGA. The CDR3 bases are TGTGCCAGCAGCTTAGTCGGGAGTACAGATACGCAGTATTTT. This gives the protein CASSLVGSTDTQYF.

V and J are TRBV25-1 and TRBJ1-6, with 7 positions matching TRBD1. Germline assignment: CDR1 MGHDK and CDR2 SYGVNS. V was pared by 1 base and J by 4 bases, with 1 base of the junction left unmatched. The CDR3 spans 15 residues. The chain's CDR3 is CASSELGQYNSPLHF. CDR3 DNA sequence: TGTGCCAGCAGTGAATTGGGACAGTATAATTCACCCCTCCACTTT.

The chain combines TRBV7-9 with TRBJ2-5; D is unresolved. CDR3 size: 12 residues. Deletions cut 0 bases from V and 5 bases from J, with 4 bases between. Germline values: CDR1 SEHNR, CDR2 FQNEAQ (reference sequence). CDR3 in DNA: TGTGCCAGCAGCTTAGCTGCGGAGACCCAGTACTTC. It encodes CASSLAAETQYF.

This chain links TRBV7-9 with TRBJ2-1, with 9 bases that match TRBD2. CDR1 is SEHNR, CDR2 FQNEAQ, per germline (reference sequence). Trimming took 5 bases from V and 0 from J; bases not matched to a gene: 5. This CDR3 spans 16 amino acids. This CDR3 reads CASSRLAESSYNEQFF. CDR3 DNA sequence: TGTGCCAGCAGCCGACTAGCGGAGAGCTCCTACAATGAGCAGTTCTTC.

The chain combines TRBV5-1 with TRBJ2-5, with 8 bases identical to TRBD1. The V gene end was trimmed by 4 bases and the J gene end by 5 bases; junction bases not matched to a gene: 4. The CDR3 consists of 13 residues. Germline V gives CDR1 SGHRS, CDR2 YFSETQ. CDR3 DNA sequence: TGCGCCAGCAGCATGACAGGGGTTGAGACCCAGTACTTC. It encodes CASSMTGVETQYF.

The chain has TRBV6-5 and TRBJ1-4; TRBD1 might be the D (6 bases). The CDR3 is made up of 15 amino acids. Germline assignment: CDR1 MNHEY and CDR2 SVGAGI. Trimming left V 4 bases short and J 7 bases short, with 16 bases between. The CDR3 here is CASSLTTGPAEKLFF. DNA of the CDR3: TGTGCCAGCAGTTTAACCACAGGGCCGGCTGAAAAACTGTTTTTT.

The chain carries TRBV5-1 and TRBJ2-1; 11 bases are shared with TRBD2. Per germline, CDR1 SGHRS and CDR2 YFSETQ. Trimming removed 2 bases from V and 3 bases from J; junction bases left unmatched: 1. The length of the CDR3 is 15 residues. CDR3 residues: CASSFGTSGYNEQFF. The CDR3 DNA reads TGCGCCAGCAGCTTCGGGACTAGCGGCTACAATGAGCAGTTCTTC.

This clone appeared once. The chain employs TRBV10-2 and TRBJ2-3; 16 bases line up with TRBD2. The CDR3 extends over 17 amino acids. V lost 8 bases and J lost 6; bases outside the gene matches: 11. The germline V gene encodes CDR1 WSHSY and CDR2 SAAADI. The CDR3 DNA follows: TGCGCCAGCGACTCGGGACTAGCGGGAGGGCCAGCCGATACGCAGTATTTT. It translates to CASDSGLAGGPADTQYF.

This sequence joins TRBV4-3 and TRBJ1-4; D is unclear. The CDR3 covers 16 residues. Trimming pared 0 bases from V and 5 bases from J, leaving 13 bases between. CDR1 and CDR2 from the germline V gene are LGHNA and YSLEER. CDR3 bases: TGCGCCAGCAGCCAAGATCTAGCCGGAACCAATGAAAAACTGTTTTTT. This translates into CASSQDLAGTNEKLFF.

The V and J genes are TRBV30 and TRBJ2-1; no definite D call. Germline lookup yields CDR1 GTSNPN and CDR2 SVGIG (reference sequence). Trimming shortened V by 4 bases and J by 4 bases, and 8 bases separated the two germline ends. The CDR3 consists of 12 residues. The CDR3 DNA sequence: TGTGCCTGGAATGGCGGTTACAATGAGCAGTTCTTC. This codes for CAWNGGYNEQFF.

The rearrangement uses TRBV11-2 and TRBJ1-2; a weak D match, TRBD1 (5 bases). V lost 4 bases, J lost 1 base, and 7 bases lay in between. Germline CDR1 reads SGHAT; CDR2 reads FQNNGV. The length of the CDR3 is 13 residues. CDR3 coding DNA: TGTGCCAGCAGCTGGGGGGATAACTATGGCTACACCTTC. It encodes CASSWGDNYGYTF.

The chain employs TRBV18 and TRBJ1-2, with TRBD1 as a possible D gene (5 bases). The CDR3 sequence is 20 residues long. Germline V gene lookup returns CDR1 KGHSH and CDR2 LQKENI. Trimming left V 3 bases short and J 4 bases short, with 30 bases between. The CDR3 DNA reads as TGTGCCAGCTCACCCACCGCTAACGAAGGGGCATGGGCGCATTTCTATGGCTACACCTTC. Amino acids: CASSPTANEGAWAHFYGYTF.

This chain connects TRBV11-3 to TRBJ1-4, with D hard to call. The V gene's germline CDR1 is SGHNT and CDR2 YENEEA. CDR3 length: 12 residues. V dropped 1 base and J dropped 7 bases, with 4 bases sitting between them. CDR3 residues: CASSLASEKLFF. Here the CDR3 DNA reads TGTGCCAGCAGCTTAGCGTCTGAAAAACTGTTTTTT.

V usage is TRBV5-1 and J usage is TRBJ2-7; tentatively, D is TRBD1 (5 bases). Trimming took 7 bases from V and 2 from J, leaving 10 bases between them. There are 12 residues in the CDR3. In germline, CDR1 is SGHRS, CDR2 YFSETQ. The chain's CDR3 is CASSVGAYEQYF. Here the CDR3 DNA reads TGCGCCAGCTCCGTAGGGGCCTACGAGCAGTACTTC.

The chain employs TRBV7-8 and TRBJ2-1, with D maybe TRBD2 (6 bases). Trimming shortened V by 5 bases and J by 3 bases, and 17 bases separated the two germline ends. This CDR3 is 16 amino acids long. Germline loops: CDR1 SGHVS, CDR2 FQNEAQ. In DNA, the CDR3 is TGTGCCAGCAGCAACGCAAATAGCGGATACTACAATGAGCAGTTCTTC. Translation gives CASSNANSGYYNEQFF.

A word on this clone: The junction and the germline gene differ at one end; a read error may be behind it. V gene TRBV7-7 combines with J gene TRBJ2-5; tentatively, D is TRBD1 (5 bases). The CDR3 spans 16 residues. Germline loops: CDR1 SSHAT, CDR2 FNYEAQ (reference sequence). The CDR3 sequence is CASSLVGHGAQETQYF. The CDR3 coding sequence is TGTGCTAGCAGCTTAGTAGGTCATGGGGCCCAAGAGACCCAGTACTTC.